The 21 T cell receptor beta chains below all came from one sample that was sequenced in a study of blood T cell repertoires in COVID-19. Using immunoSEQ multiplex PCR, the repertoire was profiled, and TCRdb retains in-frame clones only, with some absent. The data contain tens of thousands of clones, around 85% of them singletons. Source material: peripheral blood. Receptors originate from a man aged 80 or over with acute or convalescent COVID-19.

V gene TRBV5-5 combines with J gene TRBJ1-1; 10 nucleotides line up with TRBD1. From germline, CDR1 is SGHKS and CDR2 YYEKEE (reference sequence). The junction had 8 bases not matched to a gene; V was cut back by 1 base and J by 8 bases. The CDR3 is 15 amino acids. The CDR3 DNA reads TGTGCCAGCAGCTTGAACGGGGGACAGGGGTCCGAAGCTTTCTTT. Translating gives CASSLNGGQGSEAFF.

V gene TRBV27 combines with J gene TRBJ1-1; D unclear. The CDR3 length is 13 residues. Germline V gene sequence: CDR1 MNHEY, CDR2 SMNVEV (reference sequence). The ends were cut back, 6 bases at V and 2 bases at J, with 10 bases in the middle. The CDR3 loop is CASSPGSNTEAFF. CDR3 sequence (DNA): TGTGCCAGCAGCCCCGGGTCAAACACTGAAGCTTTCTTT.

The DNA of the CDR3 is TGTGCCAGCAGTTTCGGGGGTTACTATGGCTACACCTTC. As protein: CASSFGGYYGYTF. The chain couples TRBV12-3 or TRBV12-4 to TRBJ1-2; D might be TRBD1 (5 bases). V lost 3 bases and J lost 3, with 8 bases in between. The CDR3 extends over 13 amino acids.

This clone was counted once. The rearrangement links TRBV25-1 to TRBJ2-5; TRBD1 might be the D (6 bases). Per germline, CDR1 MGHDK and CDR2 SYGVNS. Trimming shortened V by 1 base and J by 4 bases, and 10 bases separated the two germline ends. The CDR3 sequence is 14 residues long. The CDR3 reads CASSESRGVETQYF. In nucleotides, the CDR3 is TGTGCCAGCAGTGAATCCAGGGGTGTAGAGACCCAGTACTTC.

This clone was detected a few times. A junction end diverges from the germline sequence, so it may reflect a read error. This rearrangement joins TRBV4-1 to TRBJ2-2; a possible D gene is TRBD2 (6 bases). Germline CDR1 and CDR2: MGHRA and YSYEKL. The CDR3 totals 15 residues. In nucleotides, the CDR3 is TGCGCCAGCAGCAATCCCGGGAGACGAGGGCGGGGAGCTGTTTTT. It encodes CASSNPGRRGRGAVF.

This clone was recorded only once. The chain has TRBV5-4 and TRBJ1-5, with D possibly TRBD1 on 6 matching bases. The V and J ends lost 4 bases and 4 bases respectively, with 18 bases between them. The CDR3 covers 16 residues. In germline, CDR1 is SGHNT, CDR2 YYREEE (reference sequence). The CDR3 spells CASSHGGGVDNQPQHF. The CDR3 DNA is TGTGCCAGCAGCCACGGTGGGGGCGTAGATAATCAGCCCCAGCATTTT.

This clone was picked up one time. V usage is TRBV7-2 and J usage is TRBJ2-7, with 13 bases identical to TRBD2. Germline CDR1 SGHTA, CDR2 FQGNSA. CDR3 size: 17 residues. With V trimmed by 2 bases and J by 2 bases, 6 bases remained unmatched. Here the CDR3 DNA reads TGTGCCAGCAGCTTAAGGGGACTAGCGGGGACAGCCTACGAGCAGTACTTC. The encoded protein is CASSLRGLAGTAYEQYF.

The chain has TRBV7-8 and TRBJ2-3; 10 bases are a match to TRBD2. CDR1 is SGHVS, CDR2 FQNEAQ, per germline. After removal of 3 bases from V and 2 bases from J, the junction contained 8 bases not matched to a gene. The CDR3 loop spans 17 amino acids. The CDR3: CASSFRLAGAFTDTQYF. Here the CDR3 DNA reads TGTGCCAGCAGCTTTAGGCTAGCGGGGGCCTTCACAGATACGCAGTATTTT.

V and J are TRBV5-1 and TRBJ2-7; unclear D gene. Germline V CDR1 and CDR2: SGHRS, YFSETQ. Trimming shortened V by 0 bases and J by 2 bases, and 12 bases separated the two germline ends. CDR3 length: 15 residues. The CDR3 here is CASSLELDMAYEQYF. CDR3 coding DNA: TGCGCCAGCAGCTTGGAGTTAGATATGGCCTACGAGCAGTACTTC.

This clone was counted a single time. The genes are TRBV9 and TRBJ2-2; 12 bases line up with TRBD2. V lost 2 bases and J lost 3; bases outside the gene matches: 8. Per the germline V gene, CDR1 is SGDLS and CDR2 is YYNGEE. The CDR3 runs 18 residues. For the CDR3, the DNA is TGTGCCAGCAGCGTGGCTTCTAGCGGGGGGGCCGACACCGGGGAGCTGTTTTTT. It is translated as CASSVASSGGADTGELFF.

This clone has more than one count but fewer than ten. V usage is TRBV7-3 and J usage is TRBJ2-1, with TRBD2 identical over 9 bases. The CDR3 covers 14 residues. Unmatched junction bases numbered 2, after V lost 4 bases and J lost 4 bases. CDR1 is SGHTA, CDR2 FQGTGA, per germline. For the CDR3, the DNA is TGTGCCAGCAGCTCCGCGGGGGGGTACAATGAGCAGTTCTTC. Protein sequence: CASSSAGGYNEQFF. Full variable domain (missing parts from reference TRBV7-3 and TRBJ2-1): GAGVSQTPSNKVTEKGKYVELRCDPISGHTALYWYRQSLGQGPEFLIYFQGTGAADDSGLPNDRFFAVRPEGSVSTLKIQRTERGDSAVYLCASSSAGGYNEQFFGPGTRLTVL.

This clone was seen at least ten times. This chain joins TRBV27 and TRBJ2-2; TRBD2 matches 8 bases. Trimming removed 1 base from V and 3 bases from J; junction bases left unmatched: 7. From germline, CDR1 is MNHEY and CDR2 SMNVEV (reference sequence). CDR3 length equals 17 residues. The CDR3 is CASSLWAGGRDTGELFF. CDR3 bases: TGTGCCAGCAGTTTATGGGCGGGAGGCCGGGACACCGGGGAGCTGTTTTTT.

V and J are TRBV28 and TRBJ1-5; 11 bases map to TRBD1. The J segment lost 0 bases and the V segment lost 4 bases, leaving 8 bases of the junction unmatched. Germline V lookup: CDR1 MDHEN, CDR2 SYDVKM. The CDR3 contains 18 residues. The CDR3 DNA is TGTGCCAGCAGTTCCTCGGACAGGGGGCTCTATAGCAATCAGCCCCAGCATTTT. Protein: CASSSSDRGLYSNQPQHF.

The CDR3 reads CASSLARQISTDTQYF. CDR3 nucleotides: TGTGCCAGCAGCTTAGCCCGACAGATAAGCACAGATACGCAGTATTTT. The V gene is TRBV7-2, the J gene TRBJ2-3, with D perhaps matching TRBD1 (5 bases). CDR1 is SGHTA, CDR2 FQGNSA, per germline. The CDR3 is made up of 16 amino acids. V dropped 0 bases and J dropped 0 bases, with 10 bases sitting between them. Drawing the rest from reference TRBV7-2 and TRBJ2-3, the complete variable domain is GAGVSQSPSNKVTEKGKDVELRCDPISGHTALYWYRQSLGQGLEFLIYFQGNSAPDKSGLPSDRFSAERTGGSVSTLTIQRTQQEDSAVYLCASSLARQISTDTQYFGPGTRLTVL.

This clone was detected only once. The CDR3 spells CASSLRFSGANVLTF. The CDR3 region has the DNA TGTGCCAGCAGCCTCCGGTTCTCTGGGGCCAACGTCCTGACTTTC. The J gene is TRBJ2-6, the V gene TRBV7-2, with D uncertain. The CDR3 is 15 residues long. V was clipped by 5 bases and J by 0 bases, with 8 bases between them. Per the germline V gene, CDR1 is SGHTA and CDR2 is FQGNSA.

The chain uses TRBV6-6 and TRBJ2-4, with 7 bases aligning to TRBD2. The germline CDR1 and CDR2 sequences are MNHNY and SVGAGI (reference sequence). This CDR3 region has 17 residues. Trimming at V came to 5 bases and at J to 0 bases, leaving 10 bases not matched to a gene. The CDR3 DNA is TGTGCCAGCAGTCCGGGAGGCGAGGTTGTAGCCAAAAACATTCAGTACTTC. Translated: CASSPGGEVVAKNIQYF.

The chain's CDR3 is CASIRGAWEETQYF. The CDR3 region has the DNA TGTGCCAGCATCCGGGGGGCCTGGGAAGAGACCCAGTACTTC. The J gene is TRBJ2-5, the V gene TRBV6-5, with D perhaps matching TRBD2 (7 bases). The CDR3 is 14 amino acids. The V end was cut by 7 bases, the J end by 3 bases, with 15 bases between. Germline CDR1 MNHEY, CDR2 SVGAGI.

The genes are TRBV2 and TRBJ1-5; D gene unclear. The CDR3 is 15 residues long. Per the germline V gene, CDR1 is SNHLY and CDR2 is FYNNEI. Trimming took 5 bases from V and 2 from J, leaving 13 bases between them. In nucleotides, the CDR3 is TGTGCCAGCAGTTATACCAATTCGGGCAATCAGCCCCAGCATTTT. Amino acids: CASSYTNSGNQPQHF. Complete variable domain (other parts from reference TRBV2 and TRBJ1-5): EPEVTQTPSHQVTQMGQEVILRCVPISNHLYFYWYRQILGQKVEFLVSFYNNEISEKSEIFDDQFSVERPDGSNFTLKIRSTKLEDSAMYFCASSYTNSGNQPQHFGDGTRLSIL.

As DNA, the CDR3 is TGTGCCAGCAGTCCAGGGGGCGCTGGGACGGCTAATGAAAAACTGTTTTTT. Translated: CASSPGGAGTANEKLFF. The rearrangement links TRBV28 to TRBJ1-4, with 8 nucleotides matching TRBD1. This CDR3 spans 17 amino acids. Germline V gene sequence: CDR1 MDHEN, CDR2 SYDVKM. V was pared by 5 bases and J by 3 bases, with 11 bases of the junction left unmatched.

This chain joins TRBV11-3 and TRBJ2-1; D not resolved. From germline, CDR1 is SGHNT and CDR2 YENEEA. The CDR3 runs to 13 residues. Trimming pared 6 bases from V and 4 bases from J, leaving 10 bases between. The DNA of the CDR3 is TGTGCCAGCAGAGCAGACAAATACAATGAGCAGTTCTTC. Its translation is CASRADKYNEQFF. The complete variable domain, with remaining parts taken from reference TRBV11-3 and TRBJ2-1, reads EAGVVQSPRYKIIEKKQPVAFWCNPISGHNTLYWYLQNLGQGPELLIRYENEEAVDDSQLPKDRFSAERLKGVDSTLKIQPAELGDSAVYLCASRADKYNEQFFGPGTRLTVL.

This chain uses TRBV10-3 with TRBJ2-7; 8 bases are a match to TRBD2. Germline CDR1 is ENHRY and CDR2 is SYGVKD. The CDR3 is 13 amino acids. J gave up 1 base and V 11 bases, and 7 bases lay outside the gene matches. The CDR3 sequence is CAAFGGDSYEQYF. The CDR3 nucleotides read TGTGCCGCATTCGGGGGGGATTCCTACGAGCAGTACTTC.